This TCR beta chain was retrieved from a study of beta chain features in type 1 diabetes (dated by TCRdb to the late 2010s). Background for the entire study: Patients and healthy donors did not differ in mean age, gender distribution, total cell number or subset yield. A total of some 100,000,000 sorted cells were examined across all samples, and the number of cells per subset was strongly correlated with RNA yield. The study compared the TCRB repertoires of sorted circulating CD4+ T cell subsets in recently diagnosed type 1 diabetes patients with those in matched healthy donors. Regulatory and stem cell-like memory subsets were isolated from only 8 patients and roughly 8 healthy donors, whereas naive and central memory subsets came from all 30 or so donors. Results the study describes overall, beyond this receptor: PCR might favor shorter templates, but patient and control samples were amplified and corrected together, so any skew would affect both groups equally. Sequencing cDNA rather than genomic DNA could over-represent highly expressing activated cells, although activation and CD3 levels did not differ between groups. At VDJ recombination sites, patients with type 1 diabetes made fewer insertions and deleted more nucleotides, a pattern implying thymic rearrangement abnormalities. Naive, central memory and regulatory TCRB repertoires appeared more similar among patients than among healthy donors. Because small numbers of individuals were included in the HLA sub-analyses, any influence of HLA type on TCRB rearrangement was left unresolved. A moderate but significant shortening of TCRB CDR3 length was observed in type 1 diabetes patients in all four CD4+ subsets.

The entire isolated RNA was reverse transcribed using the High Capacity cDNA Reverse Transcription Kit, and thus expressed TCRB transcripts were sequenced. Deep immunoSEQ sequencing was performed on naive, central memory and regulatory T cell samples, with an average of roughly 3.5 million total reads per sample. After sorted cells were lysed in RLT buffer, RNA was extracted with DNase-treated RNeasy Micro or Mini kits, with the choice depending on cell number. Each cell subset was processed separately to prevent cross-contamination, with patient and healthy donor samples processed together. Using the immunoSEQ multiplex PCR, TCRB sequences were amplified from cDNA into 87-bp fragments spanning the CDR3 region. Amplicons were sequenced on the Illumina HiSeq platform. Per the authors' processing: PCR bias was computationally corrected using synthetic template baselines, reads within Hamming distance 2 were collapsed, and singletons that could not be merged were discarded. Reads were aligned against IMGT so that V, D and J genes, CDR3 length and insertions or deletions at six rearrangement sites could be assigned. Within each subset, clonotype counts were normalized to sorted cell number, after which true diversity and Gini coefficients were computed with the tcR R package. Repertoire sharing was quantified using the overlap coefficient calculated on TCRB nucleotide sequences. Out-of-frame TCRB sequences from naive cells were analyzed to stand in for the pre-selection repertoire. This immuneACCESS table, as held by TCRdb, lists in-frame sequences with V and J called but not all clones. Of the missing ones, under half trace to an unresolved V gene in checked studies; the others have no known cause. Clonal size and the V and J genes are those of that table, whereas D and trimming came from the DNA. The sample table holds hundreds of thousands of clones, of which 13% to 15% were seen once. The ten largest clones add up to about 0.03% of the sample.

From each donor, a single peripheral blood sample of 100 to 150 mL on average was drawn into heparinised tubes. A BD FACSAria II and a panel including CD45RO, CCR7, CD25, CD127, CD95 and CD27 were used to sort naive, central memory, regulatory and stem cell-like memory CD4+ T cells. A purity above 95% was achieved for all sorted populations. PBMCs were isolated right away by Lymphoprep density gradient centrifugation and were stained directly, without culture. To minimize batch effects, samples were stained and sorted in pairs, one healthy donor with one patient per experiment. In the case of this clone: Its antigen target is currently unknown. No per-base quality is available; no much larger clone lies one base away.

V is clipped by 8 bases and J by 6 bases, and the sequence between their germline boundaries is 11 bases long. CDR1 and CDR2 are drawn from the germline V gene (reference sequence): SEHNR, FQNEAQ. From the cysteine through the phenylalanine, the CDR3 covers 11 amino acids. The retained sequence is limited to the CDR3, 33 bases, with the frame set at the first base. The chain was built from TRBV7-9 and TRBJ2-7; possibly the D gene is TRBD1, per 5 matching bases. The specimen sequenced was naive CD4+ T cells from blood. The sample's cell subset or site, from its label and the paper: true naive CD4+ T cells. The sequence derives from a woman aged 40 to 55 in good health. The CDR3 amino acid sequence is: CASDGQGEQYF. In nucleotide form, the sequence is TGTGCCAGCGACGGGCAGGGCGAGCAGTACTTC.